This note documents a single T cell receptor (beta chain) sequence. Its target antigen remains unknown. No much larger clone is present one base from it, and per-base qualities are unavailable. The data stem from a study of blood T cell repertoires in COVID-19 (TCRdb year 2020). With respect to the entire study: Collaborator samples came from the United States, Italy and Spain and covered acute and convalescent phases of COVID-19. Where available, HLA class I and class II types were obtained from metadata supplied by the sample provider rather than from assay-based typing. Deeply sampled blood TCRbeta repertoires from subjects exposed to, actively infected with, or recovered from COVID-19 were included in the dataset. The material from the prospective study consisted of cDNA or gDNA derived from T cells, B-cell-depleted T cells, or PBMCs. Samples were obtained from the ongoing ImmuneRACE study (first 160 participants) and from over a thousand subjects provided by 6 global collaborators. A de-identified subject ID, COVID-19 status, age in years and sex were almost always included in the sample metadata. The repertoires were made available in a free public database intended to serve as a resource for research on the immune response to SARS-CoV-2.

TCRbeta CDR3 regions were amplified from genomic DNA using the immunoSEQ Assay, a bias-controlled multiplex PCR. Concerning the study's data processing: Within the assay, amplification of reference gene primers was used to estimate how many nucleated cells each sample contained. Sequence reads were collapsed and filtered to measure the absolute abundance of every unique TCRbeta CDR3 rearrangement. For each sample, productive Simpson clonality was calculated as the square root of Simpson's diversity index over productive rearrangements. Entries here come from immuneACCESS through TCRdb and include only in-frame sequences with V and J called. Some clones fail to appear in such tables; in the studies checked, an unresolved V gene covers under half of the shortfall, and the cause of the remainder is unknown. V and J calls plus clone size are reproduced from that table; the DNA served to infer D and trimming. For this sample the table gives some 41,000 clones, of which about 90% were detected only once. The ten largest clones add up to around 9.8% of the sample.

Overall study outcomes, separate from this receptor: The quantity of clinical and demographic metadata differed by source and by participant and was supplied without curation.

Inclusive of the bounding cysteine and phenylalanine, the CDR3 is 15 residues long. The read is trimmed to its CDR3 DNA, 45 bases read in frame from base 1. V is pruned by 5 bases and J by 3 bases, leaving 8 bases of the junction without a gene match. The germline V gene yields MDHEN for CDR1 and SYDVKM for CDR2. Whole blood was collected in K2EDTA tubes by collaborating institutions according to the institutions' own protocols. Collaborator samples were shipped for TCRbeta analysis as frozen whole blood, isolated PBMCs, or DNA extracted from either sample type. The sequence links TRBV28 to TRBJ1-2; 8 bases in the junction line up with TRBD1. The sample taken for sequencing was peripheral blood. The sequence was obtained from a human donor in a cohort sampled during active COVID-19. The DNA is TGTGCCAGCAGTCCCGAAACAGGGGGATACTATGGCTACACCTTC. The encoded protein is CASSPETGGYYGYTF.